A single sample is the source of the 27 T cell receptor beta chains below, sequenced in a study of blood T cell repertoires in COVID-19. Assay used: immunoSEQ multiplex PCR; TCRdb lists only in-frame clones, some missing. The sample records some 190,000 clones, approximately 80% being singletons. The sample taken for sequencing was PBMCs or T cells enriched from blood (not recorded which). The source of these receptors is a man between 60 and 75 years old who had been exposed to COVID-19.

The V gene is TRBV28, the J gene TRBJ1-5; 7 bases agree with TRBD1. Germline assignment: CDR1 MDHEN and CDR2 SYDVKM. The CDR3 spans 18 residues. The V segment lost 2 bases and the J segment 0 bases; nucleotides outside the gene matches: 10. CDR3: CASSLDRAASYSNQPQHF. CDR3 nucleotide sequence: TGTGCCAGCAGTTTAGACAGGGCCGCAAGCTATAGCAATCAGCCCCAGCATTTT.

This chain connects TRBV19 to TRBJ2-5, with D perhaps TRBD1 (5 bases). The V gene lost 2 bases and the J gene lost 3 bases, with 10 bases spanning the gap. From germline, CDR1 is LNHDA and CDR2 SQIVND (reference sequence). CDR3 length equals 14 residues. The CDR3 spells CASSILGREETQYF. CDR3 sequence (DNA): TGTGCCAGTAGTATATTGGGCAGGGAAGAGACCCAGTACTTC. The full variable domain, completed using reference TRBV19 and TRBJ2-5, is DGGITQSPKYLFRKEGQNVTLSCEQNLNHDAMYWYRQDPGQGLRLIYYSQIVNDFQKGDIAEGYSVSREKKESFPLTVTSAQKNPTAFYLCASSILGREETQYFGPGTRLLVL.

The V and J genes are TRBV28 and TRBJ1-1; D may be TRBD1 (5 bases). Germline V CDR1 and CDR2: MDHEN, SYDVKM. CDR3 size: 17 residues. Trimming took off 2 bases at V and 5 bases at J, with 21 bases between the two ends. CDR3 sequence: CASSLRRRASLGTEAFF. CDR3 in DNA: TGTGCCAGCAGTTTAAGGCGCAGGGCGAGTTTAGGTACTGAAGCTTTCTTT.

The V and J genes are TRBV3-1 (or the pseudogene TRBV3-2) and TRBJ2-7, with 8 bases matching TRBD2. CDR3 length: 17 residues. Germline CDR1 LGHDT, CDR2 YNNKEL (reference sequence). Trimming removed 1 base from V and 3 bases from J; junction bases left unmatched: 11. CDR3 loop: CASSQVGNSGNLYEQYF. CDR3 nucleotide sequence: TGTGCCAGCAGCCAAGTGGGAAATAGCGGGAACCTCTACGAGCAGTACTTC.

As regards this clone: Within the sample, other DNA sequences also encode this same CDR3. The V gene is TRBV7-9, the J gene TRBJ1-4, with no clear D. Germline CDR1 is SEHNR and CDR2 is FQNEAQ (reference sequence). Trimming pared 1 base from V and 5 bases from J, leaving 5 bases between. The CDR3 consists of 13 residues. The CDR3 DNA sequence: TGTGCCAGCAGCTTAGTCTCGAATGAAAAACTGTTTTTT. Its protein is CASSLVSNEKLFF.

The chain employs TRBV7-2 and TRBJ1-6; 8 bases map to TRBD1. CDR3 length: 18 residues. V shed 4 bases, J shed 6 bases, and the junction held 14 bases outside the gene matches. Germline lookup yields CDR1 SGHTA and CDR2 FQGNSA. The CDR3 region has the DNA TGTGCCAGCAGCTCACAACGGACAGGGACAGTCGGTAATTCACCCCTCCACTTT. Its translation is CASSSQRTGTVGNSPLHF.

Details on this clone: Lacking the conserved final phenylalanine or tryptophan, this CDR3 likely reflects a read error. The limits of the CDR3 on the DNA are not certain, so only TCRdb's listed CDR3 is given. The chain combines TRBV12-3 or TRBV12-4 with TRBJ2-3; TRBD2 reflects the table's D call only, with no check against the DNA. The CDR3 sequence runs 13 residues, both termini included. The CDR3 loop is CASSFSLAGGVAI.

The chain links TRBV7-9 to TRBJ1-4; D is undetermined. The V end lost 5 bases, the J end lost 8 bases, and 6 bases lay between the germline ends. The germline V gene encodes CDR1 SEHNR and CDR2 FQNEAQ (reference sequence). The CDR3 runs 11 residues. In DNA form, the CDR3 reads TGTGCCAGCAGCCCGGGGGAAAAACTGTTTTTT. Translation gives CASSPGEKLFF.

This clone was seen a handful of times. CDR3 DNA: TGTGCCAGCAGCTTCTTAGCAGATACGCAGTATTTT. It encodes CASSFLADTQYF. The V call is TRBV5-4, the J call TRBJ2-3; no clear D gene. CDR3 length equals 12 residues. Germline loops: CDR1 SGHNT, CDR2 YYREEE (reference sequence). V lost 2 bases to trimming and J lost 4 bases, with 5 bases between them.

This clone showed up just once. The V and J genes are TRBV27 and TRBJ2-5, with a possible D match to TRBD1 (7 bases). This CDR3 has 15 residues. Germline CDR1 MNHEY, CDR2 SMNVEV (reference sequence). Trimming removed 5 bases at V and 2 bases at J, with 15 bases between. The CDR3 sequence: CASSPLTGTQETQYF. CDR3 bases: TGTGCCAGCAGTCCACTGACAGGGACTCAAGAGACCCAGTACTTC.

This chain connects TRBV30 to TRBJ1-5; 10 positions agree with TRBD1. Germline-derived CDR1 and CDR2 are GTSNPN and SVGIG (reference sequence). V lost 5 bases and J lost 6; bases outside the gene matches: 7. The CDR3 covers 14 residues. CDR3 sequence: CAWGGQGGGQPQHF. In nucleotides, the CDR3 is TGTGCCTGGGGAGGACAGGGGGGAGGTCAGCCCCAGCATTTT.

This clone was observed a few times. The J gene is TRBJ1-2, the V gene TRBV24-1; 8 nucleotides agree with TRBD1. CDR1 is KGHDR, CDR2 SFDVKD, per germline. The CDR3 is made up of 13 amino acids. V was pared by 4 bases and J by 8 bases, with 5 bases of the junction left unmatched. Written as DNA, the CDR3 is TGTGCCACCAGTGAACACGCAGGGGGCGGCTACACCTTC. It translates to CATSEHAGGGYTF.

This clone was detected once. The junction departs from germline at one end; a sequencing error may be responsible. The chain links TRBV28 to TRBJ2-5, with 7 bases matching TRBD1. This CDR3 comprises 12 residues. Germline CDR1 reads MDHEN; CDR2 reads SYDVKM. The CDR3 is CASSPADRASNF. CDR3 nucleotides: TGTGCCAGCAGTCCAGCCGACAGGGCCTCAAACTTC.

The genes are TRBV9 and TRBJ2-7, with D perhaps matching TRBD1 (6 bases). The V gene lost 0 bases and the J gene lost 5 bases, with 15 bases spanning the gap. Germline V gene lookup returns CDR1 SGDLS and CDR2 YYNGEE. CDR3 length equals 15 residues. The CDR3 protein is CASSVGTAVVHEQYF. CDR3 nucleotide sequence: TGTGCCAGCAGCGTAGGGACAGCCGTGGTCCACGAGCAGTACTTC.

This clone occurred a few times. The chain employs TRBV24-1 and TRBJ2-2, with TRBD1 matching 9 bases. The CDR3 has 16 residues. Germline V lookup: CDR1 KGHDR, CDR2 SFDVKD. V was pared by 2 bases and J by 5 bases, with 5 bases of the junction left unmatched. The CDR3 region has the DNA TGTGCCACCAGTGATTCAACAGGGGGCCGGACCGGGGAGCTGTTTTTT. It codes for CATSDSTGGRTGELFF.

The genes are TRBV27 and TRBJ2-7; D not certain. V lost 6 bases and J 3 bases, leaving 18 bases between the germline ends. The CDR3 is 15 amino acids. Germline V gives CDR1 MNHEY, CDR2 SMNVEV (reference sequence). CDR3 amino acids: CASRLESNPIYEQYF. CDR3 coding DNA: TGTGCCAGCAGATTGGAGAGCAACCCAATCTACGAGCAGTACTTC.

This clone was picked up a small number of times. The chain joins TRBV7-9 to TRBJ2-2, with TRBD2 as a possible D gene (6 bases). The CDR3 contains 16 residues. Between the trimmed V and J ends, which lost 4 bases and 4 bases, there was a span of 16 bases. From germline, CDR1 is SEHNR and CDR2 FQNEAQ (reference sequence). The CDR3 DNA sequence: TGTGCCAGCAGCTCCATAGGAGGGGCCGGCACCGGGGAGCTGTTTTTT. Amino acids: CASSSIGGAGTGELFF.

The gene calls are TRBV19 and TRBJ2-1; tentative D call: TRBD2 (6 bases). The length of the CDR3 is 15 residues. The ends were cut back, 4 bases at V and 4 bases at J, with 14 bases in the middle. In germline, CDR1 is LNHDA, CDR2 SQIVND (reference sequence). The CDR3 nucleotides are TGTGCCAGTAGTAGAACTAGCATTGGGTACAATGAGCAGTTCTTC. It yields the protein CASSRTSIGYNEQFF.

Concerning this clone itself: The sample has other DNA sequences that encode this CDR3 too. The CDR3 DNA reads TGTGCCAGCAGTGCAACTAGCGGGGACACAGATACGCAGTATTTT. Encoded protein: CASSATSGDTDTQYF. The chain uses TRBV2 and TRBJ2-3; 10 bases agree with TRBD2. Per germline, CDR1 SNHLY and CDR2 FYNNEI. J lost 2 bases, V lost 4 bases, and 3 bases had no gene match. The CDR3 is made up of 15 amino acids.

The V gene is TRBV6-5, the J gene TRBJ2-7; D possibly corresponds to TRBD1 (5 bases). The CDR3 is made up of 13 amino acids. The germline V gene encodes CDR1 MNHEY and CDR2 SVGAGI. V was cut by 2 bases and J by 2 bases, with 7 bases left in between. Here the CDR3 reads CASSYARAYEQYF. In DNA, the CDR3 is TGTGCCAGCAGTTACGCCAGGGCCTACGAGCAGTACTTC.

This chain connects TRBV7-9 to TRBJ1-1; D might be TRBD1 (6 bases). Germline V gene data show CDR1 as SEHNR and CDR2 as FQNEAQ (reference sequence). V was trimmed by 1 base and J by 0 bases, leaving 9 bases between them. The length of the CDR3 is 15 residues. Written as DNA, the CDR3 is TGTGCCAGCAGCTTAGTAGGGGGGGTGAACACTGAAGCTTTCTTT. It encodes CASSLVGGVNTEAFF.

This clone was detected a few times. The V call is TRBV30, the J call TRBJ1-1, with unresolved D. The CDR3 extends over 16 amino acids. CDR1 and CDR2 (germline): GTSNPN, SVGIG (reference sequence). V was cut by 0 bases and J by 5 bases, with 19 bases left in between. CDR3 protein: CAWSVRGSEVITEAFF. The CDR3 DNA reads as TGTGCCTGGAGTGTACGAGGTTCTGAGGTAATAACTGAAGCTTTCTTT. Combining the CDR3 with reference TRBV30 and TRBJ1-1 gives the whole variable domain SQTIHQWPATLVQPVGSPLSLECTVEGTSNPNLYWYRQAAGRGLQLLFYSVGIGQISSEVPQNLSASRPQDRQFILSSKKLLLSDSGFYLCAWSVRGSEVITEAFFGQGTRLTVV.

CDR3 in amino acids: CASRANTGIANYGYTF. The CDR3 region has the DNA TGTGCCAGTAGGGCGAACACAGGGATAGCTAACTATGGCTACACCTTC. The chain recombines TRBV19 with TRBJ1-2; D perhaps matches TRBD1 (6 bases). The germline V and J ends were trimmed by 6 bases and 0 bases, with 17 bases remaining between them. This CDR3 region has 16 residues. Germline CDR1 is LNHDA and CDR2 is SQIVND (reference sequence).

The chain uses TRBV5-1 and TRBJ2-5; D gene ambiguous. This CDR3 spans 14 amino acids. V was cut by 0 bases and J by 1 base, with 7 bases left in between. The germline V gene encodes CDR1 SGHRS and CDR2 YFSETQ. The CDR3 region is CASSLASFQETQYF. The CDR3 coding sequence is TGCGCCAGCAGCTTGGCCTCGTTCCAAGAGACCCAGTACTTC.

The chain is built from TRBV29-1 and TRBJ2-3; 10 positions match TRBD2. The CDR3 totals 15 residues. Germline CDR1 reads SQVTM; CDR2 reads ANQGSEA. Trimming took 7 bases from V and 3 from J; bases not matched to a gene: 10. The CDR3 sequence: CSARRVAGGTDTQYF. DNA for the CDR3: TGCAGCGCCCGACGAGTAGCGGGAGGAACAGATACGCAGTATTTT.

This chain links TRBV28 with TRBJ2-7; 7 nucleotides agree with TRBD1. V lost 7 bases, J lost 7 bases, and 7 bases stayed unmatched. CDR1 and CDR2 (germline): MDHEN, SYDVKM. This CDR3 region has 12 residues. CDR3 region: CASKQGPREQYF. The CDR3 bases are TGTGCCAGCAAACAGGGGCCAAGGGAGCAGTACTTC.

V usage is TRBV19 and J usage is TRBJ2-7; 8 nucleotides agree with TRBD2. With 9 bases clipped from V and 0 bases from J, the junction kept 13 bases outside the gene matches. Germline V gene sequence: CDR1 LNHDA, CDR2 SQIVND (reference sequence). This CDR3 has 16 residues. This CDR3 reads CASRQLGAGGSYEQYF. CDR3 DNA: TGTGCCAGCCGACAACTCGGGGCGGGAGGCTCCTACGAGCAGTACTTC.